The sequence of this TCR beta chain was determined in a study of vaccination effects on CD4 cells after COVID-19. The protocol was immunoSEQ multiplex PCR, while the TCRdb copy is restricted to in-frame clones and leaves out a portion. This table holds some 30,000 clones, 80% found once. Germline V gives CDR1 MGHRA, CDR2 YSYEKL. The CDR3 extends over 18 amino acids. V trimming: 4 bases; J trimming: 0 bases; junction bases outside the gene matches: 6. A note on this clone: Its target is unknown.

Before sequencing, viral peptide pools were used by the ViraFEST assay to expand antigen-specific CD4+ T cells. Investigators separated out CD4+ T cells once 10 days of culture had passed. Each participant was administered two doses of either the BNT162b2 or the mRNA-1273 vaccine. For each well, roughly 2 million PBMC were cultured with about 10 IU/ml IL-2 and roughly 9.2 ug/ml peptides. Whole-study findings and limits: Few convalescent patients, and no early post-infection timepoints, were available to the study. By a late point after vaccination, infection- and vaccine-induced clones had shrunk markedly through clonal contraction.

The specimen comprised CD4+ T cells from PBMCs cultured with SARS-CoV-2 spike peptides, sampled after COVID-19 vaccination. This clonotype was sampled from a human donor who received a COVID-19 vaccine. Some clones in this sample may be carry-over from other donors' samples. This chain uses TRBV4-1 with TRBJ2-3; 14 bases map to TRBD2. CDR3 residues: CASSPGLAGGPSTDTQYF. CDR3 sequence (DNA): TGCGCCAGCAGCCCCGGACTAGCGGGGGGCCCGAGCACAGATACGCAGTATTTT.